This T cell receptor (beta chain) stems from a study of blood T cell repertoires in COVID-19. Study-level information: There were acute and convalescent COVID-19 samples, and they came from the United States, Italy and Spain. PBMCs, B-cell-depleted T cells, or T cells provided the cDNA or gDNA that made up the material.

Sequenced by immunoSEQ multiplex PCR; TCRdb stores in-frame clones only, minus some. The sample gives approximately 490,000 clones, about 85% of which show up once; 8.3% is in the top ten. V lost 1 base to trimming and J lost 0 bases, with 9 bases between them. Germline V gene lookup returns CDR1 MNHNS and CDR2 SASEGT. The CDR3 runs to 15 residues. This clone appeared once. The sequence was collected from a woman aged 55-70 years who had recovered from COVID-19. The chain has TRBV6-1 and TRBJ1-2; D might be TRBD1 (5 bases). The sequencing sample was made of PBMCs or T cells enriched from blood (not recorded which). CDR3 residues: CASSEGQLANYGYTF. The CDR3 bases are TGTGCCAGCAGTGAAGGACAGTTAGCTAACTATGGCTACACCTTC.